These 30 T cell receptor beta chains originate from one sample sequenced in a study of T cell repertoires in cytomegalovirus infection (dated by TCRdb to between 2018 and 2021). The sequencing machine was an Illumina HiSeq 1500. In-frame beta chains were kept once TCRdb had trimmed the public reads at Q25 with fastp and called clones with MiXCR. Here each entry gathers all rows of one CDR3 protein and keeps the most common genes and DNA. This sample is represented by around 140,000 distinct CDR3 sequences; under 8.5% of them were singletons. Over 15% of the sample is taken by the ten largest. Sequencing was carried out using PBMCs. The receptors were sampled from a human donor in good health (CMV status not recorded). Some clones in this sample may be carry-over from other donors' samples.

This clonotype was counted many times. The chain joins TRBV20-1 to TRBJ2-4; 11 bases match TRBD2. The CDR3 runs to 17 residues. Trimming cost V 6 bases and J 0 bases; bases outside gene matches: 10. Germline V lookup: CDR1 DFQATT, CDR2 SNEGSKA (reference sequence). CDR3 in DNA: TGCAGTGCCCCCGGGACTAGCGGACTCCTAGCCAAAAACATTCAGTACTTC. This gives the protein CSAPGTSGLLAKNIQYF.

There are many counts of this clonotype. This chain's CDR3 is CASSYVAGSSSYNEQFF. The DNA of the CDR3 is TGTGCCAGCAGTTACGTGGCAGGGTCCAGCTCCTACAATGAGCAGTTCTTC. This chain connects TRBV6-2 or TRBV6-3 to TRBJ2-1, with a possible D match to TRBD1 (5 bases). Germline V gene data show CDR1 as MNHEY and CDR2 as SVGEGT. The CDR3 totals 17 residues. Trimming stripped 2 bases from V and 0 bases from J, with 14 bases between.

The rearrangement links TRBV11-2 to TRBJ2-3; unclear D gene. The CDR3 covers 15 residues. Trimming took 1 base from V and 6 from J, leaving 14 bases between them. Germline V lookup: CDR1 SGHAT, CDR2 FQNNGV. CDR3 sequence: CASSLAGLAPDTQYF. As DNA, the CDR3 is TGTGCCAGCAGCTTAGCGGGCCTGGCCCCGGATACGCAGTATTTT. The variable domain in full, with the rest retrieved from reference TRBV11-2 and TRBJ2-3, is EAGVAQSPRYKIIEKRQSVAFWCNPISGHATLYWYQQILGQGPKLLIQFQNNGVVDDSQLPKDRFSAERLKGVDSTLKIQPAKLEDSAVYLCASSLAGLAPDTQYFGPGTRLTVL.

The J gene is TRBJ1-6, the V gene TRBV7-2, with 8 positions matching TRBD1. In germline, CDR1 is SGHTA, CDR2 FQGNSA. V shed 2 bases and J 9 bases; nucleotides not matched to a gene: 6. The CDR3 runs 15 residues. CDR3 sequence reads: CASSLQGAGSSPLHF. DNA of the CDR3: TGTGCCAGCAGCTTACAGGGGGCGGGTAGTTCACCCCTCCACTTT.

This clonotype was counted at least ten times. The genes are TRBV19 and TRBJ1-1; a weak D match, TRBD1 (6 bases). Between the trimmed V and J ends, which lost 7 bases and 4 bases, there was a span of 19 bases. Per germline, CDR1 LNHDA and CDR2 SQIVND (reference sequence). The CDR3 extends over 15 amino acids. The CDR3 reads CASTRDRRLSTEAFF. CDR3 DNA: TGTGCCAGTACTAGAGACAGGAGGTTAAGCACTGAAGCTTTCTTT. The whole variable domain, filled in from reference TRBV19 and TRBJ1-1, reads DGGITQSPKYLFRKEGQNVTLSCEQNLNHDAMYWYRQDPGQGLRLIYYSQIVNDFQKGDIAEGYSVSREKKESFPLTVTSAQKNPTAFYLCASTRDRRLSTEAFFGQGTRLTVV.

This clonotype was seen ten or more times. The rearrangement joins TRBV7-2 to TRBJ1-1; TRBD1 is a possible D gene (6 bases). Trimming left V 0 bases short and J 5 bases short, with 10 bases between. CDR3 size: 14 residues. Germline-derived CDR1 and CDR2 are SGHTA and FQGNSA. The DNA for the CDR3 is TGTGCCAGCAGCTTAGCGGCAACAGGGACTGAAGCTTTCTTT. This translates into CASSLAATGTEAFF.

This clonotype occurred many times. The J gene is TRBJ2-1, the V gene TRBV7-9; perhaps TRBD2 as D (6 bases). CDR3 size: 13 residues. V was shortened by 1 base and J by 9 bases, with 10 bases between the two germline ends. Germline V gene data show CDR1 as SEHNR and CDR2 as FQNEAQ (reference sequence). The CDR3 loop reads CASSLVGGSEQFF. The CDR3 nucleotides are TGTGCCAGCAGCTTAGTTGGGGGGTCTGAGCAGTTCTTC.

The CDR3 nucleotides are TGTGCCAGCAGTGCCCTGGCGGGGGTGGGGAATGAGCAGTTCTTC. It yields the protein CASSALAGVGNEQFF. V usage is TRBV6-2 or TRBV6-3 and J usage is TRBJ2-1, with TRBD2 matching 7 bases. CDR3 length: 15 residues. Germline trimming cut 5 bases from V and 7 bases from J; bases unmatched to any gene: 11. Per germline, CDR1 MNHEY and CDR2 SVGEGT.

This clonotype was seen at least ten times. The J gene is TRBJ2-2, the V gene TRBV7-7; D remains unclear. This CDR3 region has 14 residues. Deletions cut 5 bases from V and 0 bases from J, with 7 bases between. Germline assignment: CDR1 SSHAT and CDR2 FNYEAQ (reference sequence). The CDR3 spells CASSPVSNTGELFF. The CDR3 region has the DNA TGTGCCAGCAGCCCGGTATCGAACACCGGGGAGCTGTTTTTT.

With regard to this clonotype: A much larger clone lies a single base off, so this may be a read error. V is TRBV19 and J is TRBJ1-5, with a possible D match to TRBD1 (6 bases). The CDR3 contains 15 residues. The germline V gene encodes CDR1 LNHDA and CDR2 SQIVND (reference sequence). CDR3 region: CSSTDRSFANQPQHF. The CDR3 DNA reads as TGTTCCAGTACTGACAGGTCCTTCGCAAATCAGCCCCAGCATTTT.

The rearrangement links TRBV20-1 to TRBJ1-1; D remains ambiguous. Germline V CDR1 and CDR2: DFQATT, SNEGSKA (reference sequence). Deletions cut 6 bases from V and 0 bases from J, with 8 bases between. The CDR3 runs 12 residues. As DNA, the CDR3 is TGCAGTGCGTCAAGGGTGAACACTGAAGCTTTCTTT. Translated: CSASRVNTEAFF.

This clonotype showed up many times. The rearrangement links TRBV7-2 to TRBJ2-1; D is perhaps TRBD1 (5 bases). V was trimmed by 5 bases and J by 0 bases, leaving 11 bases between them. This CDR3 region has 15 residues. The germline V gene has CDR1 SGHTA and CDR2 FQGNSA. Here the CDR3 reads CASSVGVGSYNEQFF. CDR3 nucleotide sequence: TGTGCCAGCAGCGTAGGGGTCGGCTCCTACAATGAGCAGTTCTTC.

This clonotype was detected only a few times. V gene TRBV7-8 combines with J gene TRBJ1-3; 7 bases match TRBD1. Germline CDR1 is SGHVS and CDR2 is FQNEAQ. J gave up 0 bases and V 1 base, and 9 bases lay outside the gene matches. The CDR3 loop spans 18 amino acids. The CDR3 region is CASSLVGTAARSGNTIYF. The CDR3 region has the DNA TGTGCCAGCAGCTTAGTTGGGACAGCTGCGCGCTCTGGAAACACCATATATTTT.

This clonotype showed up just a few times. J is TRBJ1-5 and V is TRBV28, with 7 positions matching TRBD1. This CDR3 is built from 15 residues. The J segment lost 2 bases and the V segment lost 5 bases, leaving 6 bases of the junction unmatched. Germline V gene data show CDR1 as MDHEN and CDR2 as SYDVKM. The CDR3 DNA reads TGTGCCAGCAGTCGCCAAGGACAGGGCAATCAGCCCCAGCATTTT. Amino acid sequence: CASSRQGQGNQPQHF.

V gene TRBV7-3 combines with J gene TRBJ2-6; D gene uncertain. This CDR3 is 15 amino acids long. Germline CDR1 and CDR2: SGHTA and FQGTGA. With 5 bases removed from V and 2 bases from J, the gap between germline ends came to 10 bases. The CDR3 nucleotides are TGTGCCAGCAGCCTACACCGGCCTGGGGCCAACGTCCTGACTTTC. Its translation: CASSLHRPGANVLTF.

This clonotype was detected ten times or more. V usage is TRBV28 and J usage is TRBJ1-6; D is perhaps TRBD1 (5 bases). The germline V gene has CDR1 MDHEN and CDR2 SYDVKM. The germline V and J ends were trimmed by 6 bases and 8 bases, with 17 bases remaining between them. The CDR3 spans 15 residues. The CDR3 sequence is CASSLMWGRDSPLHF. The CDR3 DNA sequence: TGTGCCAGCAGCCTCATGTGGGGGAGGGATTCACCCCTCCACTTT.

This clonotype was seen at least ten times. The chain has TRBV7-6 and TRBJ2-1; 7 bases fit TRBD2. Unmatched junction bases numbered 7, after V lost 5 bases and J lost 9 bases. The CDR3 has 13 residues. The germline V gene has CDR1 SGHVS and CDR2 FNYEAQ. Written as DNA, the CDR3 is TGTGCCAGCAGCCTCACCAGGGAGGGTGAGCAGTTCTTC. It specifies CASSLTREGEQFF.

This clonotype was picked up many times. The chain has TRBV7-8 and TRBJ2-3; D gene uncertain. CDR3 length: 12 amino acids. V shed 5 bases and J shed 3 bases, with 6 bases lying between them. Per germline, CDR1 SGHVS and CDR2 FQNEAQ. CDR3 amino acids: CASSVATDTQYF. The CDR3 DNA reads as TGTGCCAGCAGCGTCGCAACAGATACGCAGTATTTT.

This clonotype was detected many times. The chain uses TRBV7-9 and TRBJ2-2; D call uncertain. CDR3 length: 11 residues. CDR1 is SEHNR and CDR2 is FQNEAQ in the germline V gene (reference sequence). The germline V and J ends were trimmed by 5 bases and 9 bases, with 7 bases remaining between them. The CDR3 loop reads CASSRLWELFF. The DNA of the CDR3 is TGTGCCAGCAGCCGATTGTGGGAGCTGTTTTTT. Together with reference TRBV7-9 and TRBJ2-2, the CDR3 gives the full variable domain: DTGVSQNPRHKITKRGQNVTFRCDPISEHNRLYWYRQTLGQGPEFLTYFQNEAQLEKSRLLSDRFSAERPKGSFSTLEIQRTEQGDSAMYLCASSRLWELFFGEGSRLTVL.

This clonotype has a count of ten or more. The chain combines TRBV7-9 with TRBJ2-1; 7 nucleotides line up with TRBD2. The CDR3 is 17 residues long. J lost 5 bases, V lost 3 bases, and 13 bases had no gene match. Germline values: CDR1 SEHNR, CDR2 FQNEAQ (reference sequence). The CDR3 loop is CASSFIGRTSNNNEQFF. As DNA, the CDR3 is TGTGCCAGCAGCTTCATCGGCCGGACTAGTAACAACAATGAGCAGTTCTTC.

This clonotype came up many times. The chain employs TRBV7-6 and TRBJ1-2; 10 positions agree with TRBD1. Germline CDR1 SGHVS, CDR2 FNYEAQ. The V segment lost 3 bases and the J segment 4 bases; nucleotides outside the gene matches: 2. The CDR3 has 14 residues. CDR3 residues: CASSLDRGVYGYTF. CDR3 nucleotide sequence: TGTGCCAGCAGCTTGGACAGGGGGGTCTATGGCTACACCTTC.

This clonotype was counted ten times or more. This rearrangement joins TRBV7-3 to TRBJ2-3; 8 nucleotides align to TRBD2. The CDR3 consists of 16 residues. Germline values: CDR1 SGHTA, CDR2 FQGTGA. After removal of 5 bases from V and 2 bases from J, the junction contained 9 bases not matched to a gene. Here the CDR3 reads CASSPSRGGITDTQYF. The CDR3 DNA is TGTGCCAGCAGCCCCAGTCGGGGGGGAATCACAGATACGCAGTATTTT.

Ten or more counts support this clonotype. The gene calls are TRBV7-2 and TRBJ2-5; tentative D call: TRBD1 (6 bases). This CDR3 contains 15 residues. Germline V gene data show CDR1 as SGHTA and CDR2 as FQGNSA. Trimming took 1 base from V and 4 from J, leaving 13 bases between them. CDR3 nucleotide sequence: TGTGCCAGCAGCTTAGTTCAGGGGTTGCGAGAGACCCAGTACTTC. It is translated as CASSLVQGLRETQYF.

The rearrangement uses TRBV5-1 and TRBJ1-6; 8 nucleotides line up with TRBD1. The germline V gene has CDR1 SGHRS and CDR2 YFSETQ. The CDR3 runs 19 residues. Trimming cost V 0 bases and J 8 bases; bases outside gene matches: 16. The CDR3 loop reads CASSLDGTGGPWQDSPLHF. CDR3 DNA: TGCGCCAGCAGCTTGGACGGGACAGGTGGTCCTTGGCAGGATTCACCCCTCCACTTT.

This clonotype was picked up many times. The V call is TRBV29-1, the J call TRBJ1-1; D may be TRBD1 (6 bases). This CDR3 has 14 residues. V was clipped by 6 bases and J by 3 bases, with 17 bases between them. Germline CDR1 reads SQVTM; CDR2 reads ANQGSEA. As DNA, the CDR3 is TGCAGCGTAGCACGGGGGGCCGTCGACACTGAAGCTTTCTTT. It yields the protein CSVARGAVDTEAFF. Variable domain in full (rest from reference TRBV29-1 and TRBJ1-1): SAVISQKPSRDICQRGTSLTIQCQVDSQVTMMFWYRQQPGQSLTLIATANQGSEATYESGFVIDKFPISRPNLTFSTLTVSNMSPEDSSIYLCSVARGAVDTEAFFGQGTRLTVV.

CDR3 sequence reads: CASSFSARGSGANVLTF. The CDR3 bases are TGTGCCAGCAGCTTCTCCGCCAGGGGGTCTGGGGCCAACGTCCTGACTTTC. This chain joins TRBV7-9 and TRBJ2-6; TRBD1 matches at 7 bases. The J segment lost 1 base and the V segment lost 3 bases, leaving 6 bases of the junction unmatched. The CDR3 contains 17 residues. Germline values: CDR1 SEHNR, CDR2 FQNEAQ (reference sequence).

The chain uses TRBV6-2 or TRBV6-3 and TRBJ2-1; D ambiguous. Trimming removed 7 bases from V and 8 bases from J, with 12 bases in between. CDR1 and CDR2 (germline): MNHEY, SVGEGT. The CDR3 length is 12 residues. The CDR3 region is CASTRFPDEQFF. CDR3 nucleotides: TGTGCCAGCACCCGTTTTCCCGATGAGCAGTTCTTC.

This clonotype was picked up a small number of times. This chain links TRBV20-1 with TRBJ2-5; 9 nucleotides align to TRBD2. Germline V gene sequence: CDR1 DFQATT, CDR2 SNEGSKA (reference sequence). The CDR3 has 13 residues. Germline trimming cut 6 bases from V and 5 bases from J; bases unmatched to any gene: 7. DNA for the CDR3: TGCAGTGCCCGAGCTAGCGGGGAGGAGACCCAGTACTTC. Protein product: CSARASGEETQYF.

In its sample, this clonotype was seen a few times. The chain employs TRBV7-9 and TRBJ2-7; 9 bases are a match to TRBD2. The CDR3 runs 17 residues. V lost 3 bases, J lost 2 bases, and 11 bases stayed unmatched. Germline CDR1 reads SEHNR; CDR2 reads FQNEAQ (reference sequence). The CDR3 DNA reads TGTGCCAGCAGCTTCCCGGCCGCGGGAGGGGGAACCTACGAGCAGTACTTC. Amino acid sequence: CASSFPAAGGGTYEQYF.

This clonotype was detected many times. The J gene is TRBJ1-4, the V gene TRBV12-3 or TRBV12-4, with D unresolved. This CDR3 spans 15 amino acids. The germline V and J ends were trimmed by 5 bases and 5 bases, with 15 bases remaining between them. The CDR3 loop reads CASSDSTGTNEKLFF. CDR3 bases: TGTGCCAGCAGTGATTCTACGGGAACAAATGAAAAACTGTTTTTT.